One sample yielded the 20 T cell receptor beta chains listed below, sequenced in a study of blood T cell repertoires in COVID-19. The assay was immunoSEQ multiplex PCR, and TCRdb's table has in-frame clones only and misses some. This sample carries 350,000 to 400,000 clones, around 89% of them seen once, and the ten largest clones take around 0.97%. Sample: PBMCs or T cells enriched from blood (not recorded which). All receptors come from a woman aged 25 to 39 with acute COVID-19.

The chain combines TRBV12-3 or TRBV12-4 with TRBJ1-3; a weak D match, TRBD1 (5 bases). Trimming removed 5 bases from V and 4 bases from J, with 9 bases in between. This CDR3 region has 13 residues. CDR3 amino acids: CASSRQSGNTIYF. DNA for the CDR3: TGTGCCAGCAGTCGACAGTCGGGAAACACCATATATTTT.

The chain carries TRBV18 and TRBJ1-3; 9 bases match TRBD1. Germline lookup yields CDR1 KGHSH and CDR2 LQKENI. This CDR3 region has 17 residues. The trim removed 3 bases at V and 4 bases at J, leaving 10 bases unmatched. CDR3 DNA: TGTGCCAGCTCACCCACAACGGACAGGGGATACGGAAACACCATATATTTT. It translates to CASSPTTDRGYGNTIYF.

The chain employs TRBV6-6 and TRBJ2-1, with D unclear. V was pared by 6 bases and J by 7 bases, with 10 bases between. This CDR3 is 12 amino acids long. Germline CDR1 reads MNHNY; CDR2 reads SVGAGI (reference sequence). The CDR3 spells CASSETWNEQFF. The CDR3, as DNA: TGTGCCAGCAGCGAGACTTGGAATGAGCAGTTCTTC.

About this clone itself: This CDR3 is also generated by other DNA sequences in the sample. The V call is TRBV5-1, the J call TRBJ1-1, with 7 nucleotides matching TRBD1. V dropped 1 base and J dropped 5; count of bases not matched to a gene: 5. Germline CDR1 SGHRS, CDR2 YFSETQ. The CDR3 spans 14 residues. As DNA, the CDR3 is TGCGCCAGCAGCTTGCAGGGGGGCGGGACTGAAGCTTTCTTT. This translates into CASSLQGGGTEAFF. The full variable domain, rest sourced from reference TRBV5-1 and TRBJ1-1, is KAGVTQTPRYLIKTRGQQVTLSCSPISGHRSVSWYQQTPGQGLQFLFEYFSETQRNKGNFPGRFSGRQFSNSRSEMNVSTLELGDSALYLCASSLQGGGTEAFFGQGTRLTVV.

CDR3 amino acids: CASSQDGTGSGYTF. DNA of the CDR3: TGTGCCAGCAGCCAAGATGGGACAGGGAGTGGCTACACCTTC. The chain uses TRBV3-1 (or the pseudogene TRBV3-2) and TRBJ1-2, with TRBD1 identical over 9 bases. With V trimmed by 0 bases and J by 7 bases, 3 bases remained unmatched. The CDR3 extends over 14 amino acids. Germline V gene lookup returns CDR1 LGHDT and CDR2 YNNKEL (reference sequence).

The chain combines TRBV20-1 with TRBJ2-3, with 10 bases lining up with TRBD2. Germline values: CDR1 DFQATT, CDR2 SNEGSKA (reference sequence). The CDR3 has 11 amino acids. The CDR3 spells CRLAGSDTQYF. CDR3 DNA sequence: TGCAGACTAGCGGGGTCAGATACGCAGTATTTT.

V is TRBV7-3 and J is TRBJ1-6; the D gene is possibly TRBD1 (5 bases). There are 17 residues in the CDR3. From germline, CDR1 is SGHTA and CDR2 FQGTGA. The germline V and J ends were trimmed by 9 bases and 0 bases, with 18 bases remaining between them. CDR3 protein: CARFRGGKFSYNSPLHF. The CDR3 coding sequence is TGTGCCAGATTCCGGGGGGGTAAATTCTCCTATAATTCACCCCTCCACTTT. The full variable domain, with the rest looked up from reference TRBV7-3 and TRBJ1-6, is GAGVSQTPSNKVTEKGKYVELRCDPISGHTALYWYRQSLGQGPEFLIYFQGTGAADDSGLPNDRFFAVRPEGSVSTLKIQRTERGDSAVYLCARFRGGKFSYNSPLHFGNGTRLTVT.

The chain links TRBV18 to TRBJ1-4; TRBD1 is a possible D gene (6 bases). The V end was cut by 1 base, the J end by 7 bases, with 13 bases between. Germline-derived CDR1 and CDR2 are KGHSH and LQKENI. CDR3 size: 15 residues. In nucleotides, the CDR3 is TGTGCCAGCTCACCACACCCGGGGGGGGCTGAAAAACTGTTTTTT. This gives the protein CASSPHPGGAEKLFF.

The rearrangement links TRBV15 to TRBJ1-1; D uncertain. V gave up 1 base and J gave up 2 bases, with 14 bases separating them. The CDR3 has 16 residues. Looked up from germline, CDR1 is LNHNV and CDR2 is YYDKDF (reference sequence). CDR3 region: CATSRGSGIVNTEAFF. In DNA, the CDR3 is TGTGCCACCAGCAGAGGGTCGGGGATTGTAAACACTGAAGCTTTCTTT.

The J gene is TRBJ1-1, the V gene TRBV12-3 or TRBV12-4, with 8 bases aligning to TRBD1. Trimming at V came to 6 bases and at J to 3 bases, leaving 3 bases not matched to a gene. CDR3 length: 13 residues. The CDR3 sequence: CASRTTGDTEAFF. CDR3 bases: TGTGCCAGCAGGACGACAGGGGACACTGAAGCTTTCTTT.

The chain recombines TRBV4-1 with TRBJ1-4; no clear D gene. Germline-derived CDR1 and CDR2 are MGHRA and YSYEKL. V lost 1 base and J lost 8, with 17 bases in between. The CDR3 runs 16 residues. The CDR3 reads CASSQVENSGREKLFF. In DNA, the CDR3 is TGCGCCAGCAGCCAAGTTGAGAACAGCGGGAGGGAAAAACTGTTTTTT.

The count of this clone is one. The chain has TRBV27 and TRBJ2-3; D is undetermined. The length of the CDR3 is 15 residues. In germline, CDR1 is MNHEY, CDR2 SMNVEV (reference sequence). The germline V and J ends were trimmed by 6 bases and 6 bases, with 19 bases remaining between them. DNA for the CDR3: TGTGCCAGCAGCCTGAGAGGCGTGAAAGAGGATACGCAGTATTTT. Its translation: CASSLRGVKEDTQYF.

This clone was counted a single time. The genes are TRBV9 and TRBJ2-2; D is perhaps TRBD2 (5 bases). Germline-derived CDR1 and CDR2 are SGDLS and YYNGEE. This CDR3 has 14 residues. The ends were cut back, 3 bases at V and 4 bases at J, with 10 bases in the middle. CDR3 amino acids: CASSAGLITGELFF. The CDR3 DNA follows: TGTGCCAGCAGCGCCGGACTTATCACCGGGGAGCTGTTTTTT.

The V call is TRBV10-3, the J call TRBJ1-1, with D tentatively TRBD1 (5 bases). This CDR3 is 12 amino acids long. Germline CDR1 ENHRY, CDR2 SYGVKD. Trimming cost V 10 bases and J 6 bases, with 15 bases left between them. CDR3 DNA sequence: TGTGCCACCCACTTCGGGGGGTCTGAAGCTTTCTTT. This codes for CATHFGGSEAFF.

The J gene is TRBJ1-3, the V gene TRBV7-2, with D hard to call. CDR3 length: 14 residues. Trimming removed 5 bases at V and 2 bases at J, with 10 bases between. Germline V gene lookup returns CDR1 SGHTA and CDR2 FQGNSA. The CDR3 sequence is CASSDYGPGNTIYF. As DNA, the CDR3 is TGTGCCAGCAGCGACTATGGACCTGGAAACACCATATATTTT.

The genes are TRBV5-6 and TRBJ2-7; unclear D gene. CDR1 is SGHDT, CDR2 YYEEEE, per germline. This CDR3 comprises 14 residues. V lost 3 bases and J lost 0, with 10 bases in between. In nucleotides, the CDR3 is TGTGCCAGCAGCTACAAAGGCGGCTCCTACGAGCAGTACTTC. Amino acid sequence: CASSYKGGSYEQYF. Combining the CDR3 with reference TRBV5-6 and TRBJ2-7 gives the whole variable domain DAGVTQSPTHLIKTRGQQVTLRCSPKSGHDTVSWYQQALGQGPQFIFQYYEEEERQRGNFPDRFSGHQFPNYSSELNVNALLLGDSALYLCASSYKGGSYEQYFGPGTRLTVT.

The V and J genes are TRBV5-4 and TRBJ2-1; D not certain. CDR3 length equals 16 residues. The germline V and J ends were trimmed by 0 bases and 4 bases, with 14 bases remaining between them. Per the germline V gene, CDR1 is SGHNT and CDR2 is YYREEE (reference sequence). CDR3 bases: TGTGCCAGCAGCTTGGGAGGTGGCACTGGGTACAATGAGCAGTTCTTC. Protein sequence: CASSLGGGTGYNEQFF.

This chain links TRBV3-1 (or the pseudogene TRBV3-2) with TRBJ1-4, with 7 bases aligning to TRBD1. This CDR3 has 15 amino acids. Germline CDR1 reads LGHDT; CDR2 reads YNNKEL (reference sequence). Unmatched junction bases numbered 2, after V lost 4 bases and J lost 0 bases. Written as DNA, the CDR3 is TGTGCCAGCAGCCCTGACAGGGCAACTAATGAAAAACTGTTTTTT. It encodes CASSPDRATNEKLFF.

The chain combines TRBV7-2 with TRBJ2-3; 8 nucleotides line up with TRBD2. This CDR3 is 15 amino acids long. Trimming at V came to 3 bases and at J to 1 base, leaving 3 bases not matched to a gene. The germline gives CDR1 SGHTA, CDR2 FQGNSA. Here the CDR3 reads CASSFSGAGTDTQYF. In DNA form, the CDR3 reads TGTGCCAGCAGCTTTAGCGGGGCTGGCACAGATACGCAGTATTTT.

This rearrangement joins TRBV6-4 to TRBJ1-4; D possibly corresponds to TRBD1 (6 bases). Germline V gene sequence: CDR1 MRHNA, CDR2 SNTAGT. This CDR3 region has 14 residues. Trimming took 3 bases from V and 6 from J, leaving 11 bases between them. CDR3 loop: CASSEAGVDEKLFF. As DNA, the CDR3 is TGTGCCAGCAGTGAAGCAGGGGTGGATGAAAAACTGTTTTTT.